These T cell receptor beta chains were read from a single sample in a study of siplizumab effects on memory and regulatory T cells. The assay was immunoSEQ multiplex PCR, and TCRdb's table has in-frame clones only and misses some. The sample lists 85,000 to 130,000 clones, less than 95% occurring once. Sequenced sample: Tregs sorted from blood. The receptors stem from a human donor in good health. The CDR3 runs from the conserved cysteine through the conserved F or W. Each record gives: D gene, J gene, clone size, V gene, CDR3 DNA, CDR3 protein. The D gene is left open where the match is weak. Size tells how often a clone was seen (once, few, many) or the class of an expanded clone, and some rows leave it out.

TRBD2	TRBJ2-2	-	TRBV7-3	TGTGCCAGCAGCTCCACTAGCGGGTTGACCGGGGAGCTGTTTTTT	CASSSTSGLTGELFF
-	TRBJ2-1	-	TRBV14	TGTGCCAGCAGCCAAGGTCGACAGGAACAGTTCTTC	CASSQGRQEQFF
TRBD2	TRBJ2-3	-	TRBV5-1	TGCGCCAGCAGCTTGGCCCTGACTAGCGGGGTGGGAGTTATCACAGATACGCAGTATTTT	CASSLALTSGVGVITDTQYF
-	TRBJ2-7	-	TRBV5-1	TGCGCCAGCAGCTTGGGTGAAGGGGAGCAGTACTTC	CASSLGEGEQYF
-	TRBJ2-7	-	TRBV19	TGTGCCAACCCAGACGGGACTCCCATCTACGAGCAGTACTTC	CANPDGTPIYEQYF
-	TRBJ2-1	-	TRBV28	TGTGCCAGCAGTTCCCCCGGCGTCCCCGGGGGTATTATCAGTGAGCAGTTCTTC	CASSSPGVPGGIISEQFF
-	TRBJ2-7	-	TRBV2	TGTGCCAGCAGTCTCAGACTTAGCTCCTACGAGCAGTACTTC	CASSLRLSSYEQYF
-	TRBJ2-7	-	TRBV5-4	TGTGCCAGCAGCTTGGGATTAGGGAGGGACATTATCTACGAGCAGTACTTC	CASSLGLGRDIIYEQYF
-	TRBJ1-1	once	TRBV5-4	TGTGCCAGCAGCTTGGCCTTTGGCGGGGGTGGAACTGAAGCTTTCTTT	CASSLAFGGGGTEAFF
TRBD2	TRBJ2-2	once	TRBV10-2	TGCGCCAGCGGGGGGCGGGAGGGCCGTATCACCGGGGAGCTGTTTTTT	CASGGREGRITGELFF
-	TRBJ1-2	-	TRBV5-1	TGCGCCAGCAGCTTGGAGCCGGGACCAATCCATGGCTACACCTTC	CASSLEPGPIHGYTF
-	TRBJ2-6	once	TRBV6-5	TGTGCCAGCATGCCCCGGCATTCTGGGGCCAACGTCCTGACTTTC	CASMPRHSGANVLTF
-	TRBJ1-4	once	TRBV30	TGTGCCTGGAGTGTACAGATCTGGTCTAATGAAAAACTGTTTTTT	CAWSVQIWSNEKLFF
TRBD2	TRBJ2-1	-	TRBV4-1	TGCGCCAGCAGCCAAGATTTTGCGGGAGGCCGCAATGAGCAGTTCTTC	CASSQDFAGGRNEQFF
-	TRBJ1-2	once	TRBV5-5	TGTGCCAGCAGCTGGATCGATGGGGCGCTAGGTGGCTACACCTTC	CASSWIDGALGGYTF
TRBD2	TRBJ2-1	-	TRBV7-2	TGTGCCAGCAGCTTAATACCTAGCGGGAGGGCCAACGACAATGAGCAGTTCTTC	CASSLIPSGRANDNEQFF
TRBD1	TRBJ1-1	-	TRBV5-1	TGCGCCAGCAGTCAAACAGGGGGTGTCGCTTTCTTT	CASSQTGGVAFF
-	TRBJ1-5	once	TRBV6-1	TGTGCCAGCAGTGAAGTGGGGGACCAAAATCAGCCCCAGCATTTT	CASSEVGDQNQPQHF
-	TRBJ2-7	-	TRBV9	TGTGCCAGCAGCCAGCACGAAAAGCCCTCCTACGAGCAGTACTTC	CASSQHEKPSYEQYF
TRBD2	TRBJ2-2	-	TRBV7-3	TGTGCCAGCAGCTTGCAACTAGCGACCGGGGAGCTGTTTTTT	CASSLQLATGELFF
-	TRBJ1-1	-	TRBV6-5	TGTGCCAACAGTTACGGGGGGCGAAGGACTGAAGCTTTCTTT	CANSYGGRRTEAFF
TRBD1	TRBJ2-7	-	TRBV19	TGTGCCAGTAGTATAGCCGGAAGGGGGCTCATCTACGAGCAGTACTTC	CASSIAGRGLIYEQYF
-	TRBJ2-7	-	TRBV28	TGTGCCAGCAGCCTCCGGACTCCTAGCTCCTACGAGCAGTACTTC	CASSLRTPSSYEQYF
-	TRBJ2-7	-	TRBV27	TGTGCCAGCAGTCACATGCAGGGGTACACCGGCGAGCAGTACTTC	CASSHMQGYTGEQYF
-	TRBJ1-3	-	TRBV7-3	TGTGCCAGCAGCAGGGATATTGGAAACACCATATATTTT	CASSRDIGNTIYF
TRBD1	TRBJ1-5	-	TRBV28	TGTGCCAGCAGTTTTTCAGGGGGTGGCAATCAGCCCCAGCATTTT	CASSFSGGGNQPQHF
TRBD1	TRBJ2-7	-	TRBV30	TGTGCCTGGAGCAACCGGACAGGGACCCACGAGCAGTACTTC	CAWSNRTGTHEQYF
TRBD1	TRBJ2-7	-	TRBV28	TGTGCCAGCAGGCAACAGGGGGCTGAGGGCTACGAGCAGTACTTC	CASRQQGAEGYEQYF